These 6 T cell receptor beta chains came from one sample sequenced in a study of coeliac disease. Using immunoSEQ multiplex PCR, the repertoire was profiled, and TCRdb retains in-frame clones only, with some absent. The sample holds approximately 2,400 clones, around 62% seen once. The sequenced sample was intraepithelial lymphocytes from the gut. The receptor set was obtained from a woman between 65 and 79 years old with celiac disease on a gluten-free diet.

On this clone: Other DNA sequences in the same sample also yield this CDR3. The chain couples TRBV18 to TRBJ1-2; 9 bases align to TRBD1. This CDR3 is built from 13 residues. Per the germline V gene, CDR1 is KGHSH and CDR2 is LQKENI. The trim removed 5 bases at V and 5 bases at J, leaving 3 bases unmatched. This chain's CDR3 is CASSEGQGYGYTF. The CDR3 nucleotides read TGTGCCAGCTCAGAAGGACAGGGGTATGGCTACACCTTC.

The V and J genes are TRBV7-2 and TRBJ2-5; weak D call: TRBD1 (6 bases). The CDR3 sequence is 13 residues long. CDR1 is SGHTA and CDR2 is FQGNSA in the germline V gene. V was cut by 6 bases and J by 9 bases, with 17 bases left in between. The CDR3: CASSRDRQGSQYF. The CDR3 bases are TGTGCCAGCAGTCGTGACAGGCAAGGGTCCCAGTACTTC.

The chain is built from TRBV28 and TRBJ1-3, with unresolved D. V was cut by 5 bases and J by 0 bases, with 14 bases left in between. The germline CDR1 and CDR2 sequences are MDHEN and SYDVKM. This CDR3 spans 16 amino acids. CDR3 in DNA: TGTGCCAGCAGTCCCTTTAATGTTCGCTCTGGAAACACCATATATTTT. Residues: CASSPFNVRSGNTIYF.

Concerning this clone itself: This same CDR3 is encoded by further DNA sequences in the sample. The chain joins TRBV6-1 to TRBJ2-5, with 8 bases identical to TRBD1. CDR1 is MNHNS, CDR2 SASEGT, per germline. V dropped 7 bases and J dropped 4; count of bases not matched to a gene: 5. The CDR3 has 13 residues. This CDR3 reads CASTQGAGETQYF. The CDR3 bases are TGTGCCAGCACGCAGGGGGCAGGAGAGACCCAGTACTTC.

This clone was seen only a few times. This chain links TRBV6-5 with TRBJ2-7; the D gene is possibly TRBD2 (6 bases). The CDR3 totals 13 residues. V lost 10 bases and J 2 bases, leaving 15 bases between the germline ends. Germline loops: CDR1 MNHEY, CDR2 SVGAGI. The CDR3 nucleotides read TGTGCCACTCGGCGGGGTGTAGCCTACGAGCAGTACTTC. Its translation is CATRRGVAYEQYF.

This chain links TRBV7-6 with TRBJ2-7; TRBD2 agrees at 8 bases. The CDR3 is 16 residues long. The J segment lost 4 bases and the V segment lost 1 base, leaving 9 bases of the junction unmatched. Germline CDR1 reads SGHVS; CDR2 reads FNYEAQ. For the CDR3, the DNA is TGTGCCAGCAGCTTAGTGGCGGGGGGACGTCGGTACGAGCAGTACTTC. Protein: CASSLVAGGRRYEQYF. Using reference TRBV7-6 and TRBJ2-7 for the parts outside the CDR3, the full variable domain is GAGVSQSPRYKVTKRGQDVALRCDPISGHVSLYWYRQALGQGPEFLTYFNYEAQQDKSGLPNDRFSAERPEGSISTLTIQRTEQRDSAMYRCASSLVAGGRRYEQYFGPGTRLTVT.